Here is one T cell receptor beta chain with its context. The J segment lost 0 bases and the V segment lost 4 bases, leaving 2 bases of the junction unmatched. The CDR3 extends over 15 amino acids. From germline, CDR1 is SGDLS and CDR2 YYNGEE. The table came from immunoSEQ multiplex PCR; TCRdb's copy has only in-frame clones and leaves some out. The sample lists approximately 23,000 clones, approximately 91% occurring once. The data derive from a study of T cell changes during pregnancy in multiple sclerosis. This rearrangement joins TRBV9 to TRBJ2-1; 9 positions agree with TRBD1. The sequencing here drew on CD4+ T cells from peripheral blood mononuclear cells, taken after pregnancy. The receptor was derived from a female donor in good health, enrolled as a control in a pregnancy study. This chain's CDR3 is CASSTGQGSYNEQFF. The CDR3 bases are TGTGCCAGCAGCACGGGACAGGGCTCCTACAATGAGCAGTTCTTC.